Below, one T cell receptor (beta chain) is given with its context. This clonotype is judged medium-sized (0.01 to 0.1%). There is no known antigen for this receptor. No qualities accompany the bases; no much larger clone lies one base away. This specimen comes from a study. The instrument was an Illumina MiSeq. TCRdb passed the public sequencing reads through fastp at Q25 and MiXCR, retaining productive beta sequences. For every CDR3 protein sequence, its rows merge into one entry that carries the most common genes and DNA. Counted in this sample were 1,500 to 2,000 distinct CDR3 sequences; roughly 7.7% of them appeared once. The leading ten clones occupy approximately 12% of the sample. The TCR comes from a human donor with rheumatoid arthritis. Sequencing used CD4+ T cells from peripheral blood.

The DNA sequence is given as TGTGCCAGCAGAGGACTACCGGAGACTAGCGGGACCGGTGAGCAGTTCTTC. Translated, it reads CASRGLPETSGTGEQFF. This sequence uses TRBV12-3 or TRBV12-4 and TRBJ2-1; the central 11 bases match TRBD2. Germline trimming amounts to 6 bases on V and 9 bases on J, with 16 as the count of junction bases outside the gene matches. Inclusive of the bounding cysteine and phenylalanine, the CDR3 is 17 residues long. CDR3 DNA is the only sequence kept; it has 51 bases, read in frame from the first base.